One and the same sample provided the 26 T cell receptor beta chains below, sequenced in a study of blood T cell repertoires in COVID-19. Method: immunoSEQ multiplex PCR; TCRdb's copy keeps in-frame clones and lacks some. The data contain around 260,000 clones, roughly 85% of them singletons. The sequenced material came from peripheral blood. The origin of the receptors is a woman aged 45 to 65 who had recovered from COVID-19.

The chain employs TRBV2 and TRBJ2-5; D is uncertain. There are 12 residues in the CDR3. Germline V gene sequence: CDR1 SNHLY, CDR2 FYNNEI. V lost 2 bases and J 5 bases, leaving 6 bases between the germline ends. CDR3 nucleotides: TGTGCCAGCAGTGAAAGCCGGGAGACCCAGTACTTC. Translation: CASSESRETQYF.

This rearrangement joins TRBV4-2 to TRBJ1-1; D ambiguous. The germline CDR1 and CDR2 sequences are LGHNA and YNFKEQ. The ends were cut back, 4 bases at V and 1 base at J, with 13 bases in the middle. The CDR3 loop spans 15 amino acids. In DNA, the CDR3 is TGTGCCAGCAGCCTAGAGAGGCAGAAGAACACTGAAGCTTTCTTT. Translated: CASSLERQKNTEAFF.

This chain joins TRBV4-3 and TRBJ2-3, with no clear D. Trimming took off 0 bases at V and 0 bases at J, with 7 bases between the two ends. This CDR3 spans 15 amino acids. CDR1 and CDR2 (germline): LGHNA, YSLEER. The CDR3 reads CASSQDAGSTDTQYF. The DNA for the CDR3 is TGCGCCAGCAGCCAAGATGCCGGTAGCACAGATACGCAGTATTTT.

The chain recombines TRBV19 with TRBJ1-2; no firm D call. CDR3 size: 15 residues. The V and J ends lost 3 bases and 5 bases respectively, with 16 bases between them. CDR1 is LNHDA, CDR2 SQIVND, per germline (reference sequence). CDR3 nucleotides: TGTGCCAGTAGTATGGGTATGGGGAGAAGGTATGGCTACACCTTC. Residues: CASSMGMGRRYGYTF.

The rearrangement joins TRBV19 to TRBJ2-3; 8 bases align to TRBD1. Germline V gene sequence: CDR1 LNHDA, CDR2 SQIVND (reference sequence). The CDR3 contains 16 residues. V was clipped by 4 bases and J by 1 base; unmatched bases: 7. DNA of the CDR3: TGTGCCAGTAGTAGCATCCAGGGGGCCGGCACAGATACGCAGTATTTT. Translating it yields CASSSIQGAGTDTQYF.

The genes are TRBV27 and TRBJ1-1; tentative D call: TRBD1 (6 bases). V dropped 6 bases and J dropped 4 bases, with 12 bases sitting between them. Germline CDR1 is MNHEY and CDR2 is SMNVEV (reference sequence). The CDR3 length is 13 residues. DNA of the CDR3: TGTGCCAGCAGAAAGGGGGGGGGCACTGAAGCTTTCTTT. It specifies CASRKGGGTEAFF.

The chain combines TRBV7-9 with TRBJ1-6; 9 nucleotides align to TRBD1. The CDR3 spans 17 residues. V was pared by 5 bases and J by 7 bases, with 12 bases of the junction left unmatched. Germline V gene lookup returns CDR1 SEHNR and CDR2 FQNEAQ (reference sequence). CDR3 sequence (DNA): TGTGCCAGCAGCACCGGGACAGGGCCGAAGATAAATTCACCCCTCCACTTT. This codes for CASSTGTGPKINSPLHF.

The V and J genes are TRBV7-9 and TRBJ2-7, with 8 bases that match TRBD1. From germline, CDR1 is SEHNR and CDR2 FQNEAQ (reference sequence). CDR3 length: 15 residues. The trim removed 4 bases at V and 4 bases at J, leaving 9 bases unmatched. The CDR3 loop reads CASSWQGAGGYEQYF. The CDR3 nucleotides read TGTGCCAGCAGCTGGCAGGGGGCCGGAGGGTACGAGCAGTACTTC.

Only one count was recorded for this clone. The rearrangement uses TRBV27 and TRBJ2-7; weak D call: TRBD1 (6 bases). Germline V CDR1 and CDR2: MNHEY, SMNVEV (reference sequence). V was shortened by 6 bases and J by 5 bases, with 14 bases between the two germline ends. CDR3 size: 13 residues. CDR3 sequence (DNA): TGTGCCAGCAGACGCGAACAGGGAAACGAGCAGTACTTC. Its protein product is CASRREQGNEQYF.

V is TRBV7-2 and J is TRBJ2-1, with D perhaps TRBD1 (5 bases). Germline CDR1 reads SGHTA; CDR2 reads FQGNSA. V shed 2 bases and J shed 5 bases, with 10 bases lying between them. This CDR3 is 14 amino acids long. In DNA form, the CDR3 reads TGTGCCAGCAGCTTAAGGGGCTTGAACAATGAGCAGTTCTTC. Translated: CASSLRGLNNEQFF.

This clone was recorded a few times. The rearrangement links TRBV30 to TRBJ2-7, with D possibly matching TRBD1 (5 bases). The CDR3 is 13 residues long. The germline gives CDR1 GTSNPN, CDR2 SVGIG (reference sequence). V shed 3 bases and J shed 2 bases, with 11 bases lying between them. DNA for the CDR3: TGTGCCTGGAGACAGGCGAATACCTACGAGCAGTACTTC. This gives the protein CAWRQANTYEQYF.

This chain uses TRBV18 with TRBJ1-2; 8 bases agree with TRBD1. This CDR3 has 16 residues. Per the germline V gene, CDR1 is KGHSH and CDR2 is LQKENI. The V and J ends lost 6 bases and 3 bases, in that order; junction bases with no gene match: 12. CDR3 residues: CASSPGQGSLHYGYTF. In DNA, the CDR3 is TGTGCCAGCTCCCCCGGACAGGGCTCCCTCCACTATGGCTACACCTTC.

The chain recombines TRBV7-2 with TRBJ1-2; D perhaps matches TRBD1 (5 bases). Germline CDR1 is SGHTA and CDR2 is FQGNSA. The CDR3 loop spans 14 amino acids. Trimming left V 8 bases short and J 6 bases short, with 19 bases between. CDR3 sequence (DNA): TGTGCCAGCTCATGGAGGGGACCGGGACATGGCTACACCTTC. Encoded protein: CASSWRGPGHGYTF.

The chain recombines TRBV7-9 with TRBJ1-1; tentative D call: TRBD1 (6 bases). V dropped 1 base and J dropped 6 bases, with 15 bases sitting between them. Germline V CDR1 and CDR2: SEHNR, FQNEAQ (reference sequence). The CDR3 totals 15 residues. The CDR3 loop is CASSLGPGGAAEAFF. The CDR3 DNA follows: TGTGCCAGCAGCTTAGGGCCTGGGGGCGCAGCTGAAGCTTTCTTT.

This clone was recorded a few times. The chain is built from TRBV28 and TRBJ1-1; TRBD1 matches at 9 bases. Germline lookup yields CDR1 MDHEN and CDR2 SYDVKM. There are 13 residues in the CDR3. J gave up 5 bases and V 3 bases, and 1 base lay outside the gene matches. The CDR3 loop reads CASSLTGGTEAFF. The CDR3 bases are TGTGCCAGCAGTTTGACAGGGGGGACTGAAGCTTTCTTT.

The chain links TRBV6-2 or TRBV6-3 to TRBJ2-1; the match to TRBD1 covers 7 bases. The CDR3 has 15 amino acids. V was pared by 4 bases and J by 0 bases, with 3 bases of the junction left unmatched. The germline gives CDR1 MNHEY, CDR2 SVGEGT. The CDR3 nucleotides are TGTGCCAGCAGTTCCCGACAGGGCTCCTACAATGAGCAGTTCTTC. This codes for CASSSRQGSYNEQFF.

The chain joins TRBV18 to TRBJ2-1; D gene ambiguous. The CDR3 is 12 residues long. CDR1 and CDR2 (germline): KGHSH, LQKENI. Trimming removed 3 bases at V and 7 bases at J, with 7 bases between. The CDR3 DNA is TGTGCCAGCTCACCCCCGAGGAATGAGCAGTTCTTC. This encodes CASSPPRNEQFF.

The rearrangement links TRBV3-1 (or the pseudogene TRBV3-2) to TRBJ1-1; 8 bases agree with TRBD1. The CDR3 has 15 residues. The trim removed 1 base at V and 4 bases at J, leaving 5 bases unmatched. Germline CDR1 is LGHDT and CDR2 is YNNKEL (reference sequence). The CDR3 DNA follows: TGTGCCAGCAGCCAAGGTATTCAGGGGGCCACTGAAGCTTTCTTT. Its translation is CASSQGIQGATEAFF.

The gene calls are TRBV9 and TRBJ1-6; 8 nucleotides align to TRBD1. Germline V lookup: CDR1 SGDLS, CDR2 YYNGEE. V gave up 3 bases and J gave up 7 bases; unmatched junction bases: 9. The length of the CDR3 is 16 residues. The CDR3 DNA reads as TGTGCCAGCAGCGCAAGGGAGGACAGGGTCAATTCACCCCTCCACTTT. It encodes CASSAREDRVNSPLHF.

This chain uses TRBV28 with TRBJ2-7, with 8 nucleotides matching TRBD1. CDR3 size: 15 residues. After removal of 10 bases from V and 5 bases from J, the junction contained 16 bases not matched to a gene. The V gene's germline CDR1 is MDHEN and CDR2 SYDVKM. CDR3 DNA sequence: TGTGCCATCAACCCGCCGGACAGGGCTCCCAACGAGCAGTACTTC. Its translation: CAINPPDRAPNEQYF.

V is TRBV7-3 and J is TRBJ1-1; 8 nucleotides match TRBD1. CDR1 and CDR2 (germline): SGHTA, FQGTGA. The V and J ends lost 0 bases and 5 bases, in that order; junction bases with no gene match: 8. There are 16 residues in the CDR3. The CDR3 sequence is CASSLTRQGTGTEAFF. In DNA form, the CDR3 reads TGTGCCAGCAGCTTAACTCGACAGGGGACGGGAACTGAAGCTTTCTTT.

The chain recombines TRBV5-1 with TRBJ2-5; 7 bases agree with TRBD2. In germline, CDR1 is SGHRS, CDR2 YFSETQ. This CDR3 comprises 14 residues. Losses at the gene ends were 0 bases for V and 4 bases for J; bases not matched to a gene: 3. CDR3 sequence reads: CASSLGGGGETQYF. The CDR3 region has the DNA TGCGCCAGCAGCTTGGGCGGGGGAGGAGAGACCCAGTACTTC.

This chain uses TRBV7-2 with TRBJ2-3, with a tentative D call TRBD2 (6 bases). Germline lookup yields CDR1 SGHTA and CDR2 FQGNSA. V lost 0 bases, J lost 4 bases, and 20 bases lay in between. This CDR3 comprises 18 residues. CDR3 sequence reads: CASSLAAGRVNRPDTQYF. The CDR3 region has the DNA TGTGCCAGCAGCTTAGCAGCGGGTCGAGTTAACCGACCAGATACGCAGTATTTT.

DNA of the CDR3: TGCAGCGTTATACTAGCGGTATCTCTCTCTGGGGCCAACGTCCTGACTTTC. This sequence encodes CSVILAVSLSGANVLTF. The chain couples TRBV29-1 to TRBJ2-6, with TRBD2 matching over 8 bases. The trim removed 5 bases at V and 0 bases at J, leaving 9 bases unmatched. This CDR3 has 17 amino acids. Germline V gene data show CDR1 as SQVTM and CDR2 as ANQGSEA.

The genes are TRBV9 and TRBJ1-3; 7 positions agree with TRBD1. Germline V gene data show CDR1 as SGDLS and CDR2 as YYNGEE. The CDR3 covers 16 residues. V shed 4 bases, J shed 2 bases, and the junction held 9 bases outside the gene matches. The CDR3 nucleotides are TGTGCCAGCAGCACTTTGACAGGGCAACCTGGAAACACCATATATTTT. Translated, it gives CASSTLTGQPGNTIYF.

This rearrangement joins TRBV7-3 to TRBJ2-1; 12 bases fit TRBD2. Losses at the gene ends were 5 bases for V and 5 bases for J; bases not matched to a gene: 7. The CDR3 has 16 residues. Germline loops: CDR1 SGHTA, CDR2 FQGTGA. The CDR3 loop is CASSLVGLAGNNEQFF. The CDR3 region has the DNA TGTGCCAGCAGCCTCGTGGGACTAGCGGGTAACAATGAGCAGTTCTTC.